This T cell receptor (beta chain) derives from a study of shared clonotypes between healthy human individuals (dated by TCRdb to about 2020). Broadly, across the study: The cohort included a few men and a couple of women between 18 and 49 years of age. To increase sequencing depth and limit assay-specific biases, TCR repertoire library preparation and sequencing were carried out by different laboratories using diverse techniques. To estimate repertoire size and how much clonotype sharing occurs between individuals, the study deeply sequenced the blood TCR repertoires of roughly 5 healthy adults. Per donor, leukapheresis produced somewhere between about 0.9 and 9 billion PBMCs. Per donor, three plates each were used for CD4 naive and CD4 memory, two for CD8 naive, and one for CD8 memory. On the study overall, not on this receptor specifically: Because the study included a small number of donors, the genetic and exposure-history diversity represented was limited. Compared with non-shared clonotypes, the clonotypes found in all four sorted-subset donors had higher generation probabilities. Approximately 4.8% of naive CD4, 3.5% of naive CD8, approximately 2.2% of memory CD4, and around 0.42% of memory CD8 clonotypes were shared across several donors. Pairwise subsampling led to the expectation that sequencing depth would affect the degree of clonotype sharing among donors. Larger estimated clonotype richness was generally found for naive subsets than for memory subsets. Sampling was restricted to blood, and TCR repertoires in tissues likely differ from the TCR repertoires found in blood. Rarefaction of sorted-subset datasets indicated incomplete sequencing despite the large sequencing depth.

Points on this clone: Its recognized antigen is unknown. No qualities accompany the bases; no much larger clone lies one base away.

CD8 naive samples were obtained by positive selection for CCR7 among CD45RO-negative cells, yielding a CD45RA+CCR7+ population from which TemRA cells were excluded. Healthy HIV-negative adults with no recently reported acute infections or vaccinations were included as donors. Only Caucasian adults living in Nashville, Tennessee, USA were represented among the donors. Blood was obtained by leukapheresis, after which PBMCs were separated by Ficoll-Histopaque density gradient centrifugation and cryopreserved in liquid nitrogen vapor phase. Analytical flow cytometry was used to check the purity and quantity of each magnetically sorted T cell population. Each sorted fraction had its genomic DNA isolated and then quantified by UV absorbance on a Nanodrop 2000c. Trimming removed 4 bases from V and 1 base from J; the gene matches leave 5 bases unexplained. The germline V gene sets CDR1 to LGHNA and CDR2 to YSLEER. The CDR3 sequence holds 16 residues, the cysteine and phenylalanine included. The sequence is cut down to CDR3 DNA, 48 bases in frame from base 1.

Using the deep immunoSEQ assay, TCR CDR3 regions were amplified from genomic DNA by multiplex PCR. Genomic DNA extracted from each cell subset was distributed evenly over all wells of several immunoSEQ 96-well plates, and each plate served as one replicate. For sorted subsets, each replicate PCR was loaded with approximately 200 ng genomic DNA, equivalent to about 33,000 T cell genomes. The purified libraries were quantified using a Qubit 3.0 fluorometer, sized with a Bioanalyzer 2100, and then quantified again using the KAPA Library Quantification kit. Every immunoSEQ 96-well plate was sequenced on a separate single-read 150-cycle Illumina NextSeq 550 flow cell. Concerning the study's data processing: Because the immunoSEQ output held only junctional sequences and lacked quality scores, the filtering could not match the filtering applied to full-length reads. Sequences were annotated with PyIR, a Python wrapper for IgBLAST v1.9, using IMGT germline references to assign V/J genes and CDR3. Any read was removed if the V/J assignment was weak (E-value above 1e-6), the CDR3 was missing, or the read contained stop codons, out-of-frame junctions, or ambiguous translated residues. V3J clonotypes were defined as sequences sharing an identical inferred V gene, J gene, and CDR3 amino acid sequence. Percentage overlap between repertoires was computed as shared unique clonotypes divided by the size of the smaller repertoire. Repertoire richness was assessed with RTK rarefaction, the Chao1 estimator, and Recon v2.1 estimates of unobserved clonotypes. Generation probabilities were computed with OLGA for all TCRbeta clonotypes obtained by the gDNA method from a few donors. TCRdb limited this immuneACCESS table to in-frame rearrangements with V and J called. A share of clones is missing; checked studies link under half to unresolved V genes, and the rest is unexplained. V and J calls plus clone size are reproduced from that table; the DNA served to infer D and trimming. Across this sample there are 550,000 to 750,000 clones, with around 90% seen only once. Nearly 25% of the sample is held by the ten biggest clonotypes.

What was sequenced was naive CD8+ T cells sorted from blood. The cell subset or site label, read with the paper, signifies: CD45RA+CCR7+. The receptor was derived from a man in his thirties or forties in good health. The chain joins TRBV4-3 to TRBJ2-1; TRBD1 matches 9 bases in the middle. The CDR3 is CASSPDRGGSYNEQFF. In nucleotides, the sequence is TGCGCCAGCAGCCCCGACAGGGGGGGGTCCTACAATGAGCAGTTCTTC.